These 15 T cell receptor beta chains originate from one sample sequenced in a study of blood T cells in healthy people across ages (dated by TCRdb to between 2014 and 2017). The method was 5' RACE. This sample was sequenced with an Illumina HiSeq 2500. A second PCR of roughly 7 to 11 cycles was performed with a sample-barcoded 5' primer and a J-beta primer mix. TCRdb took the public reads, trimmed them with fastp at Q25, ran MiXCR for clone calling and kept in-frame beta chains. Identical CDR3 protein sequences are pooled into one entry, listed with their most common genes and DNA. A total of hundreds of thousands of distinct CDR3 sequences appear in this sample, 25% to 30% of them only once. The top ten constitute 29% of the sample. Sequences were obtained from blood. The origin of the receptors is a woman in her 70s in good health.

This rearrangement joins TRBV20-1 to TRBJ1-6; TRBD1 agrees at 8 bases. CDR1 and CDR2 from the germline V gene are DFQATT and SNEGSKA (reference sequence). The trim removed 5 bases at V and 10 bases at J, leaving 10 bases unmatched. The CDR3 is 14 amino acids. CDR3 sequence (DNA): TGCAGTGCTCACGGGAACAGGGGGAGCTCACCCCTCCACTTT. Protein sequence: CSAHGNRGSSPLHF.

This clonotype appeared many times. This chain uses TRBV7-2 with TRBJ2-7; 9 bases match TRBD2. Trimming removed 3 bases from V and 0 bases from J; junction bases left unmatched: 6. The CDR3 is 16 residues long. Germline CDR1 and CDR2: SGHTA and FQGNSA. The CDR3 nucleotides read TGTGCCAGCAGCTTCGTGACTAGCGGAACCTCCTACGAGCAGTACTTC. Translated: CASSFVTSGTSYEQYF.

This clonotype was picked up a small number of times. The gene calls are TRBV29-1 and TRBJ2-4, with D uncertain. Germline V gene sequence: CDR1 SQVTM, CDR2 ANQGSEA. The CDR3 has 14 residues. V lost 6 bases and J 9 bases, leaving 21 bases between the germline ends. The DNA for the CDR3 is TGCAGCGTCGGAGACCCTACACCTGTTGGCATTCAGTACTTC. Its translation: CSVGDPTPVGIQYF.

V is TRBV29-1 and J is TRBJ2-7, with D tentatively TRBD2 (5 bases). The CDR3 has 14 residues. CDR1 and CDR2 from the germline V gene are SQVTM and ANQGSEA. The V end lost 6 bases, the J end lost 2 bases, and 17 bases lay between the germline ends. The DNA for the CDR3 is TGCAGCGTCCTAACCTCGGACGGGACCTACGAGCAGTACTTC. Protein product: CSVLTSDGTYEQYF.

V gene TRBV7-9 combines with J gene TRBJ2-1; D uncertain. The germline gives CDR1 SEHNR, CDR2 FQNEAQ (reference sequence). The length of the CDR3 is 13 residues. The germline V and J ends were trimmed by 6 bases and 5 bases, with 11 bases remaining between them. The CDR3 sequence is CASSSGYHNEQFF. CDR3 DNA sequence: TGTGCCAGCAGTTCCGGATACCACAATGAGCAGTTCTTC.

There are a few counts of this clonotype. The chain combines TRBV9 with TRBJ2-3; 7 nucleotides match TRBD2. This CDR3 comprises 15 residues. J was trimmed by 7 bases and V by 3 bases; bases with no gene match: 11. From germline, CDR1 is SGDLS and CDR2 YYNGEE. The CDR3 nucleotides read TGTGCCAGCAGCGGGCGGCGGGAGCCCCTGAATACGCAGTATTTT. Translation gives CASSGRREPLNTQYF.

This clonotype has a handful of counts. The chain recombines TRBV7-9 with TRBJ2-5; tentative D call: TRBD2 (6 bases). Judging by the DNA end, TRBJ2-1 fits better; the J call may be wrong. The CDR3 has 18 amino acids. From germline, CDR1 is SEHNR and CDR2 FQNEAQ (reference sequence). For the CDR3, the DNA is TGTGCCAGCAGCTTATGGCCCCAAGGGACTCCCGAGGACAATGAGCAGTTCTTC. Translating gives CASSLWPQGTPEDNEQFF.

The V and J genes are TRBV7-2 and TRBJ2-3; no reliable D call. The CDR3 extends over 16 amino acids. Germline lookup yields CDR1 SGHTA and CDR2 FQGNSA. V lost 0 bases, J lost 0 bases, and 10 bases lay in between. The CDR3: CASSLAAGSSTDTQYF. In DNA, the CDR3 is TGTGCCAGCAGCTTAGCGGCCGGCAGCAGCACAGATACGCAGTATTTT.

This clonotype was counted a few times. The chain combines TRBV4-2 with TRBJ2-5, with 8 bases lining up with TRBD2. Germline values: CDR1 LGHNA, CDR2 YNFKEQ. V was clipped by 0 bases and J by 3 bases; unmatched bases: 9. The CDR3 covers 17 residues. Here the CDR3 reads CASSQDRSGTREETQYF. The CDR3 DNA reads TGTGCCAGCAGCCAAGATCGGTCCGGGACTAGAGAAGAGACCCAGTACTTC.

A word on this clonotype: No conserved phenylalanine or tryptophan ends this CDR3, so it is likely a read error. V usage is TRBV20-1 and J usage is TRBJ2-3; 8 nucleotides align to TRBD1. V gave up 3 bases and J gave up 2 bases; unmatched junction bases: 7. Germline CDR1 and CDR2: DFQATT and SNEGSKA (reference sequence). CDR3 length: 15 residues. DNA for the CDR3: TGCAGTGCTAGGGAAGACAGGGGTATCACAGATACGCAGTATTGT. This sequence encodes CSAREDRGITDTQYC.

This clonotype was recorded a few times. The chain recombines TRBV7-2 with TRBJ2-2; D perhaps matches TRBD2 (5 bases). V lost 4 bases to trimming and J lost 0 bases, with 9 bases between them. In germline, CDR1 is SGHTA, CDR2 FQGNSA. This CDR3 comprises 15 residues. CDR3 coding DNA: TGTGCCAGCAGCTCGGGATTTCCGAACACCGGGGAGCTGTTTTTT. It codes for CASSSGFPNTGELFF.

The CDR3 loop reads CASTATSPRPSSFYNEQFF. The DNA of the CDR3 is TGTGCCAGCACGGCGACTAGCCCCCGACCCTCATCCTTCTACAATGAGCAGTTCTTC. The chain employs TRBV6-4 and TRBJ2-1, with 7 bases fitting TRBD2. V trimming: 7 bases; J trimming: 3 bases; junction bases outside the gene matches: 21. The CDR3 has 19 residues. Per the germline V gene, CDR1 is MRHNA and CDR2 is SNTAGT.

This chain joins TRBV7-2 and TRBJ2-7; D unresolved. The CDR3 length is 15 residues. Trimming pared 5 bases from V and 4 bases from J, leaving 18 bases between. In germline, CDR1 is SGHTA, CDR2 FQGNSA. Here the CDR3 DNA reads TGTGCCAGCAGCCTTGCCCTAGGGAATCAGTACGAGCAGTACTTC. Amino acids: CASSLALGNQYEQYF. Together with reference TRBV7-2 and TRBJ2-7, the CDR3 gives the full variable domain: GAGVSQSPSNKVTEKGKDVELRCDPISGHTALYWYRQSLGQGLEFLIYFQGNSAPDKSGLPSDRFSAERTGGSVSTLTIQRTQQEDSAVYLCASSLALGNQYEQYFGPGTRLTVT.

This clonotype was detected once. The chain is built from TRBV15 and TRBJ2-1; 7 positions match TRBD1. J gave up 13 bases and V 2 bases, and 5 bases lay outside the gene matches. The length of the CDR3 is 12 residues. Germline assignment: CDR1 LNHNV and CDR2 YYDKDF (reference sequence). As DNA, the CDR3 is TGTGCCACCAGCAGACCTAGACAGGGACAGTTCTTC. Translation gives CATSRPRQGQFF.

A single count supports this clonotype. The chain uses TRBV5-1 and TRBJ2-2, with a possible D match to TRBD1 (7 bases). V dropped 4 bases and J dropped 4 bases, with 17 bases sitting between them. The V gene's germline CDR1 is SGHRS and CDR2 YFSETQ. The CDR3 has 16 residues. The CDR3 spells CASSRLQGTRTGELFF. The CDR3 coding sequence is TGCGCCAGCAGCAGATTACAGGGGACTCGCACCGGGGAGCTGTTTTTT.